Shown below are 9 T cell receptor beta chains from a single sample sequenced in a study of technical replicates of blood from a few donors. Sequencing was performed with immunoSEQ multiplex PCR; in TCRdb, only in-frame clones are kept and a portion is missing. This sample has 75,000 to 85,000 clones, with approximately 94% found just once. The sequenced sample was T cells isolated from PBMCs. The receptors stem from a human donor in good health.

This chain joins TRBV4-3 and TRBJ2-1; D perhaps matches TRBD2 (7 bases). Trimming took 1 base from V and 2 from J, leaving 27 bases between them. The CDR3 sequence is 21 residues long. From germline, CDR1 is LGHNA and CDR2 YSLEER. The DNA of the CDR3 is TGCGCCAGCAGCCAAGCCGCCGGGGGCCGCCATGGCGGGAGACCCTACAATGAGCAGTTCTTC. Its protein product is CASSQAAGGRHGGRPYNEQFF.

This chain joins TRBV7-2 and TRBJ1-5; D is undetermined. The germline V gene encodes CDR1 SGHTA and CDR2 FQGNSA. With 1 base removed from V and 0 bases from J, the gap between germline ends came to 7 bases. The CDR3 runs 15 residues. The CDR3 sequence: CASSLGLGSNQPQHF. The CDR3, as DNA: TGTGCCAGCAGCTTAGGACTCGGTAGCAATCAGCCCCAGCATTTT.

This clone came up once. The chain combines TRBV28 with TRBJ1-2, with D uncertain. This CDR3 region has 18 residues. In germline, CDR1 is MDHEN, CDR2 SYDVKM. V lost 3 bases and J 0 bases, leaving 20 bases between the germline ends. For the CDR3, the DNA is TGTGCCAGCAGTTTCAATGCGGGCATCCTATATTCTAACTATGGCTACACCTTC. Protein sequence: CASSFNAGILYSNYGYTF.

The chain combines TRBV7-3 with TRBJ2-2; the D is unclear. Between the trimmed V and J ends, which lost 5 bases and 1 base, there was a span of 11 bases. The V gene's germline CDR1 is SGHTA and CDR2 FQGTGA. There are 15 residues in the CDR3. DNA for the CDR3: TGTGCCAGCAGCCTACTGTCATTGAACACCGGGGAGCTGTTTTTT. Translation gives CASSLLSLNTGELFF. The variable domain in full, completed from reference TRBV7-3 and TRBJ2-2, reads GAGVSQTPSNKVTEKGKYVELRCDPISGHTALYWYRQSLGQGPEFLIYFQGTGAADDSGLPNDRFFAVRPEGSVSTLKIQRTERGDSAVYLCASSLLSLNTGELFFGEGSRLTVL.

The genes are TRBV27 and TRBJ2-1, with 7 bases lining up with TRBD2. V was pared by 6 bases and J by 4 bases, with 9 bases of the junction left unmatched. This CDR3 has 15 amino acids. CDR1 is MNHEY, CDR2 SMNVEV, per germline (reference sequence). CDR3: CASSSSGISYNEQFF. The CDR3 bases are TGTGCCAGCAGCTCCAGCGGGATCTCGTACAATGAGCAGTTCTTC.

The genes are TRBV6-5 and TRBJ2-1; D unresolved. The CDR3 is 13 amino acids. From germline, CDR1 is MNHEY and CDR2 SVGAGI. The V end was cut by 3 bases, the J end by 6 bases, with 9 bases between. The CDR3 reads CASSYNTPNEQFF. The CDR3 bases are TGTGCCAGCAGTTATAATACACCCAATGAGCAGTTCTTC.

This clone was seen just once. This chain joins TRBV6-1 and TRBJ1-1; D not resolved. The CDR3 is 18 amino acids. CDR1 and CDR2 (germline): MNHNS, SASEGT. V shed 3 bases and J shed 0 bases, with 20 bases lying between them. CDR3 amino acids: CASSDYPKLMSMNTEAFF. The CDR3 bases are TGTGCCAGCAGTGATTATCCCAAACTCATGTCCATGAACACTGAAGCTTTCTTT.

This sequence joins TRBV7-8 and TRBJ2-1; maybe TRBD2 (6 bases). V was trimmed by 5 bases and J by 9 bases, leaving 14 bases between them. This CDR3 has 13 residues. Germline V gene sequence: CDR1 SGHVS, CDR2 FQNEAQ. The DNA for the CDR3 is TGTGCCAGCAGCCAGAGACTAGGAGGTGAGCAGTTCTTC. It is translated as CASSQRLGGEQFF.

The V call is TRBV2, the J call TRBJ1-1; D is uncertain. Trimming removed 5 bases at V and 6 bases at J, with 10 bases between. The CDR3 runs to 12 residues. Germline assignment: CDR1 SNHLY and CDR2 FYNNEI. The CDR3 spells CASSNTRSEAFF. The CDR3 region has the DNA TGTGCCAGCAGTAATACTCGCTCTGAAGCTTTCTTT.